The TCR beta chain described here comes from a study of CD8 T cells in Susac syndrome. Notes on the study in general: When the CD4+ T cell repertoires of patients with Susac syndrome were examined, they did not show any clonal expansion.

RNA was extracted with the RNeasy kit, and a quantity of roughly 0.5 to 1 ug was reverse transcribed using random hexamers. TCRdb re-analysed the immunoSEQ multiplex PCR reads in MiXCR, keeping a single row per CDR3 protein. Among about 210,000 distinct CDR3 sequences listed, over 90% were seen once. As for this clonotype: The target antigen is unknown.

The recently defined diagnostic criteria for definite or probable disease were met by the Susac syndrome patients. The CD8+ and CD4+ T cells were negatively isolated, with the TEMRA cells enriched by FACS. Trimming took off 1 base at V and 3 bases at J, with 12 bases between the two ends. CDR1 and CDR2 from the germline V gene are SGHVS and FQNEAQ. The CDR3 length is 15 residues. The sample comprised CD4+ T cells from PBMCs. The chain combines TRBV7-8 with TRBJ1-2, with TRBD1 as a possible D gene (6 bases). This TCR was recovered from a human donor with Susac syndrome. The CDR3 spells CASSLVRGQDYGYTF. In nucleotides, the CDR3 is TGTGCCAGCAGCTTAGTTCGGGGGCAGGACTATGGCTACACCTTC.